What follows are 9 T cell receptor beta chains derived from one specimen sequenced in a study of STAT5B mutations in CD4+ large granular lymphocyte leukemia. Repertoires were generated with immunoSEQ multiplex PCR, while TCRdb's copy carries only in-frame clones and drops some. The table has 20,000 to 25,000 clones, 79% seen once. The sequenced sample consisted of CD4+ T cells from blood buffy coats. Receptor source: a human donor in good health.

The chain employs TRBV10-2 and TRBJ1-5; D might be TRBD1 (5 bases). There are 17 residues in the CDR3. Germline V lookup: CDR1 WSHSY, CDR2 SAAADI. V shed 2 bases and J shed 3 bases, with 17 bases lying between them. In nucleotides, the CDR3 is TGCGCCAGCAGTGAGGGCAGGGACTCCGGGGCCAATCAGCCCCAGCATTTT. Protein sequence: CASSEGRDSGANQPQHF.

V is TRBV6-5 and J is TRBJ2-2, with D perhaps assigned TRBD1 or TRBD2 (5 bases each). The CDR3 is made up of 14 amino acids. Germline V gene sequence: CDR1 MNHEY, CDR2 SVGAGI. Trimming stripped 6 bases from V and 7 bases from J, with 15 bases between. The CDR3 bases are TGTGCCAGCAGGGGAGAGGGGCGGCACGGGGAGCTGTTTTTT. Encoded protein: CASRGEGRHGELFF.

The chain combines TRBV11-2 with TRBJ2-5, with 9 bases matching TRBD2. This CDR3 has 15 residues. V was clipped by 3 bases and J by 1 base; unmatched bases: 3. Germline V CDR1 and CDR2: SGHAT, FQNNGV. The CDR3 is CASSFPAGGQETQYF. The DNA for the CDR3 is TGTGCCAGCAGCTTTCCAGCGGGAGGCCAAGAGACCCAGTACTTC.

V and J are TRBV6-6 and TRBJ1-2, with TRBD1 matching 8 bases. CDR1 is MNHNY and CDR2 is SVGAGI in the germline V gene (reference sequence). Germline trimming cut 2 bases from V and 3 bases from J; bases unmatched to any gene: 5. This CDR3 has 15 residues. The CDR3 sequence: CASSYGQGLDYGYTF. In nucleotides, the CDR3 is TGTGCCAGCAGTTACGGACAGGGACTGGACTATGGCTACACCTTC.

The chain recombines TRBV6-1 with TRBJ1-1, with D maybe TRBD1 (5 bases). V was pared by 1 base and J by 2 bases, with 11 bases between. Germline values: CDR1 MNHNS, CDR2 SASEGT. The CDR3 extends over 15 amino acids. DNA for the CDR3: TGTGCCAGCAGTGAAGGATACAGGAGAAACACTGAAGCTTTCTTT. Its protein is CASSEGYRRNTEAFF.

J is TRBJ1-4 and V is TRBV5-8; no clear D. The germline CDR1 and CDR2 sequences are SGHTS and YDEGEE. This CDR3 comprises 16 residues. Trimming stripped 4 bases from V and 8 bases from J, with 21 bases between. CDR3: CASSIRYSFFEEKLFF. In DNA, the CDR3 is TGTGCCAGCAGCATCCGATACAGCTTCTTTGAAGAAAAACTGTTTTTT.

The chain combines TRBV19 with TRBJ1-3; D gene uncertain. CDR1 is LNHDA and CDR2 is SQIVND in the germline V gene (reference sequence). The V end lost 6 bases, the J end lost 0 bases, and 6 bases lay between the germline ends. There are 13 residues in the CDR3. CDR3 loop: CASRGPSGNTIYF. CDR3 DNA: TGTGCCAGTAGAGGTCCCTCTGGAAACACCATATATTTT. Complete variable domain (other parts from reference TRBV19 and TRBJ1-3): DGGITQSPKYLFRKEGQNVTLSCEQNLNHDAMYWYRQDPGQGLRLIYYSQIVNDFQKGDIAEGYSVSREKKESFPLTVTSAQKNPTAFYLCASRGPSGNTIYFGEGSWLTVV.

The chain links TRBV28 to TRBJ1-3; TRBD1 is a possible D gene (5 bases). The CDR3 loop spans 14 amino acids. Trimming cost V 3 bases and J 1 base, with 7 bases left between them. The germline V gene encodes CDR1 MDHEN and CDR2 SYDVKM. The CDR3 DNA follows: TGTGCCAGCAGTTTTGGGGGGTCTGGAAACACCATATATTTT. Protein product: CASSFGGSGNTIYF.

This chain connects TRBV9 to TRBJ2-3, with 10 bases identical to TRBD1. Germline CDR1 is SGDLS and CDR2 is YYNGEE. V lost 4 bases, J lost 5 bases, and 13 bases stayed unmatched. CDR3 size: 17 residues. The CDR3 loop is CASSFSSGQGPGDTQYF. The CDR3 DNA reads TGTGCCAGCAGCTTTTCCTCGGGACAGGGGCCAGGAGATACGCAGTATTTT.